This T cell receptor (beta chain) was observed in a study of T cell repertoires in cytomegalovirus infection. In this sample, this clonotype turned up a few times. What it recognizes is unknown. Germline CDR1 and CDR2: MNHNS and SASEGT. The CDR3 is made up of 11 amino acids. V shed 7 bases and J shed 3 bases, with 6 bases lying between them. Findings of the study overall: Across the ex vivo response, the dominant clonotypes were HLA-C-restricted CMV-specific TCR beta clonotypes.

TCRdb ran MiXCR on the reads and lists one entry per CDR3 protein. This table holds approximately 730,000 distinct CDR3 sequences, 30% to 40% found once. The sequence was collected from a human donor in good health (CMV status not recorded). Some clones in this sample may be carry-over from other donors' samples. The sample here was cultured PBMCs, taken from culture after CMV antigen stimulation. The chain is built from TRBV6-1 and TRBJ1-1, with D hard to call. The CDR3: CASMRDTEAFF. The CDR3 DNA sequence: TGTGCCAGCATGCGGGACACTGAAGCTTTCTTT.